Below, one TCR beta chain is given with its context. This CDR3 is built from 12 residues. CDR1 MNHNS and CDR2 SASEGT come from the germline V gene. V gave up 2 bases and J gave up 8 bases, with 9 bases separating them. Sequenced by immunoSEQ multiplex PCR; TCRdb stores in-frame clones only, minus some. Of about 300,000 clones in the sample, roughly 86% were seen once. The data were taken from a study of blood T cell repertoires in COVID-19. The chain joins TRBV6-1 to TRBJ1-1; no clear D. The receptor comes from a woman aged 45-59 years who had been exposed to COVID-19. The sequenced sample was PBMCs or T cells enriched from blood (not recorded which). In DNA form, the CDR3 reads TGTGCCAGCAGTGAACGGCCGGGGGAAGCTTTCTTT. It specifies CASSERPGEAFF.